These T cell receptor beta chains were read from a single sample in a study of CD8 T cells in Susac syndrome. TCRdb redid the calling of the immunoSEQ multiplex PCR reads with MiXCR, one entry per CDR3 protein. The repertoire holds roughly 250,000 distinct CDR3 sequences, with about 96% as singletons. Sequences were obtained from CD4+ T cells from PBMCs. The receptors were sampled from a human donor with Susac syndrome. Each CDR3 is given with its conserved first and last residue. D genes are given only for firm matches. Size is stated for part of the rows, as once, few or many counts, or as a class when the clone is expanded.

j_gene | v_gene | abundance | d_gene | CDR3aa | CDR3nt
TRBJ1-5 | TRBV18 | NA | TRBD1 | CASSPMDRAGNQPQHF | TGTGCCAGCTCACCAATGGACAGGGCTGGCAATCAGCCCCAGCATTTT
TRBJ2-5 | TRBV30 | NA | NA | CAWSGQGETQYF | TGTGCCTGGAGTGGGCAGGGAGAGACCCAGTACTTC
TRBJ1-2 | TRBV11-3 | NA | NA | CASSRSMDGYTF | TGTGCCAGCAGCCGATCGATGGATGGCTACACCTTC
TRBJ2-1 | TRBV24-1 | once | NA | CATSDPSTHYSDNEQFF | TGTGCCACCAGTGATCCTTCCACCCATTATAGCGACAATGAGCAGTTCTTC
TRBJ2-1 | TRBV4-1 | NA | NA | CASSQDSPGAEQFF | TGCGCCAGCAGCCAAGATTCGCCAGGGGCTGAGCAGTTCTTC
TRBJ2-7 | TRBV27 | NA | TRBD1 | CASSPGTGEREQYF | TGTGCCAGCAGCCCTGGGACAGGAGAAAGGGAGCAGTACTTC
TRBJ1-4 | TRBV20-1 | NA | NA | CSAKWTGGEKLFF | TGCAGTGCTAAATGGACGGGAGGGGAAAAACTGTTTTTT
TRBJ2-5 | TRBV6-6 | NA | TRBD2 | CASRWEGPKETQYF | TGTGCCAGCAGGTGGGAGGGACCAAAAGAGACCCAGTACTTC
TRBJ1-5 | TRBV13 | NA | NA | CASSRGPGQPQHF | TGTGCCAGCAGCCGGGGCCCCGGGCAGCCCCAGCATTTT
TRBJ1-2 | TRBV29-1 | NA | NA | CSVVAGPALGYTF | TGCAGCGTTGTGGCAGGACCGGCTTTAGGCTACACCTTC
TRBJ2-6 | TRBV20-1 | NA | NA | CSARASGANVLTF | TGCAGTGCTAGAGCCTCTGGGGCCAACGTCCTGACTTTC
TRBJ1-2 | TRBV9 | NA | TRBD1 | CASSVLGQGANYGYTF | TGTGCCAGCAGCGTGCTGGGACAGGGGGCTAACTATGGCTACACCTTC
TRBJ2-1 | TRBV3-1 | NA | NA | CASSQDLEQNNEQFF | TGTGCCAGCAGCCAAGACCTAGAACAGAACAATGAGCAGTTCTTC
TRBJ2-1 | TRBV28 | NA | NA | CASSLGGKGLTNEQFF | TGTGCCAGCAGTTTAGGGGGCAAGGGACTTACCAATGAGCAGTTCTTC
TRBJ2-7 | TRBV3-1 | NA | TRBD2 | CASSHRLAPNSYEQYF | TGTGCCAGCAGCCATCGACTAGCGCCAAATTCCTACGAGCAGTACTTC
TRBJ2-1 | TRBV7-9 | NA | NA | CASDGNEQFF | TGTGCCAGCGATGGGAATGAGCAGTTCTTC
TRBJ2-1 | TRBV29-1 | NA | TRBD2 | CSVSEMASGSHEQFF | TGCAGCGTTAGTGAAATGGCTAGCGGGAGCCATGAGCAGTTCTTC
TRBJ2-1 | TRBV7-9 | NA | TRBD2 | CASSLVMAGAGNEQFF | TGTGCCAGCAGCTTAGTTATGGCGGGAGCAGGCAATGAGCAGTTCTTC
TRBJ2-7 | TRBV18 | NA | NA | CASSKEVRTQNNYEQYF | TGTGCCAGCTCTAAGGAGGTCCGTACTCAGAACAATTACGAGCAGTACTTC
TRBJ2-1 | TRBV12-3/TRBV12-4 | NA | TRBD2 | CASSYGREFYNEQFF | TGTGCCAGCAGTTACGGGCGGGAGTTCTACAATGAGCAGTTCTTC
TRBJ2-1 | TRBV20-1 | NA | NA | CSAVTLAPSYNEQFF | TGCAGTGCTGTAACTTTAGCGCCATCCTACAATGAGCAGTTCTTC
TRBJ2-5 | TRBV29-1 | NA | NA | CSVEVRVRETQYF | TGCAGCGTTGAGGTCAGGGTCAGGGAGACCCAGTACTTC
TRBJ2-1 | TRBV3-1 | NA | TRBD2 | CASSPPPRLAGAGHEQFF | TGTGCCAGCAGCCCTCCTCCGAGACTAGCGGGAGCAGGGCATGAGCAGTTCTTC
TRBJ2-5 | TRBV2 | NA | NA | CARGGDRSQGETQYF | TGTGCCAGAGGGGGAGACAGGTCTCAGGGAGAGACCCAGTACTTC
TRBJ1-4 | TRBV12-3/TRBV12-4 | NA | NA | CASSPTVEGEKLFF | TGTGCCAGCAGTCCCACAGTGGAGGGTGAAAAACTGTTTTTT
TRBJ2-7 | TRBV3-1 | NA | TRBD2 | CASSQDGRTSGQYF | TGTGCCAGCAGCCAAGATGGGAGGACTAGCGGGCAGTACTTC